Shown below are 20 T cell receptor beta chains from a single sample sequenced in a study of blood T cells in healthy people across ages. Alongside a J-beta primer mix, a sample-barcoded 5' primer served in a second PCR lasting roughly 7 to 12 cycles. TCRdb fed the 5' RACE reads into MiXCR, producing one record per CDR3 protein. This sample yields roughly 560,000 distinct CDR3 sequences, of which less than 25% are seen a single time; roughly 10% belongs to the top ten. The sample was also linked to a second study, of T cells of mothers and their children.

Source material: blood. These receptor sequences come from a boy under 18 in good health.

This clonotype was found a few times. This chain uses TRBV6-6 with TRBJ1-1, with TRBD1 matching over 10 bases. V shed 5 bases and J 5 bases; nucleotides not matched to a gene: 11. This CDR3 region has 16 residues. The germline V gene encodes CDR1 MNHNY and CDR2 SVGAGI (reference sequence). CDR3 in DNA: TGTGCCAGCAGTCCTGGGACAGGGGTCTTGGGGACTGAAGCTTTCTTT. This gives the protein CASSPGTGVLGTEAFF.

The CDR3 sequence is CASSYPPRPQHF. In nucleotides, the CDR3 is TGTGCCAGCAGTTATCCCCCTCGGCCCCAGCATTTT. The V gene is TRBV6-6, the J gene TRBJ1-5; no definite D call. Germline assignment: CDR1 MNHNY and CDR2 SVGAGI (reference sequence). This CDR3 is built from 12 residues. Trimming pared 3 bases from V and 9 bases from J, leaving 9 bases between.

For the CDR3, the DNA is TGTGCCAGCAGCCAATATCTGCGAGAGACCCAGTACTTC. Protein sequence: CASSQYLRETQYF. The rearrangement uses TRBV16 and TRBJ2-5; D gene ambiguous. The germline gives CDR1 KGHSY, CDR2 FQNENV. V lost 1 base and J 4 bases, leaving 7 bases between the germline ends. The length of the CDR3 is 13 residues.

The V call is TRBV6-5, the J call TRBJ2-7; D possibly uses TRBD1 or TRBD2 (5 bases each). V was cut by 7 bases and J by 0 bases, with 16 bases left in between. CDR3 length equals 15 residues. In germline, CDR1 is MNHEY, CDR2 SVGAGI. CDR3: CASTRDVGSSYEQYF. CDR3 nucleotides: TGTGCCAGCACCCGGGACGTGGGAAGCTCCTACGAGCAGTACTTC.

This clonotype was counted between two and nine times. The genes are TRBV5-6 and TRBJ2-5, with D perhaps matching TRBD1 (5 bases). The J call may be mistaken, given a closer DNA end match to TRBJ2-7. Germline CDR1 reads SGHDT; CDR2 reads YYEEEE. The CDR3 is 13 amino acids. The CDR3 nucleotides read TGTGCCAGCAGTCGGACACTTACCTACGAGCAGTACTTC. Translation: CASSRTLTYEQYF.

This clonotype occurred a few times. The chain joins TRBV25-1 to TRBJ2-5, with a possible D match to TRBD2 (6 bases). TRBJ2-7 matches the DNA end more closely, so the J call is doubtful. CDR1 MGHDK and CDR2 SYGVNS come from the germline V gene. The CDR3 contains 13 residues. The CDR3 protein is CASSDGGVNEQYF. CDR3 in DNA: TGTGCCAGCAGTGACGGCGGGGTTAACGAGCAGTACTTC.

This clonotype was counted between two and nine times. The V and J genes are TRBV11-1 and TRBJ2-7; a weak D match, TRBD1 (5 bases). Germline V gene lookup returns CDR1 SGHAT and CDR2 FQDESV (reference sequence). This CDR3 region has 15 residues. Deletions cut 1 base from V and 2 bases from J, with 12 bases between. CDR3 nucleotide sequence: TGTGCCAGCAGCTTAGAAATTGGGGCTCCCTACGAGCAGTACTTC. Its protein product is CASSLEIGAPYEQYF. The variable domain in full, completed from reference TRBV11-1 and TRBJ2-7, reads EAEVAQSPRYKITEKSQAVAFWCDPISGHATLYWYRQILGQGPELLVQFQDESVVDDSQLPKDRFSAERLKGVDSTLKIQPAELGDSAMYLCASSLEIGAPYEQYFGPGTRLTVT.

This clonotype was observed a handful of times. The V gene is TRBV6-1, the J gene TRBJ2-3; no clear D. Germline V gene lookup returns CDR1 MNHNS and CDR2 SASEGT. V lost 4 bases, J lost 2 bases, and 10 bases lay in between. The CDR3 spans 14 residues. In DNA, the CDR3 is TGTGCCAGCAGTGGTTGGCAGATCACAGATACGCAGTATTTT. Amino acid sequence: CASSGWQITDTQYF.

The chain joins TRBV6-5 to TRBJ2-5; 7 bases agree with TRBD1. The J call is in doubt because the DNA end fits TRBJ2-7 better. The CDR3 length is 14 residues. Germline V gene lookup returns CDR1 MNHEY and CDR2 SVGAGI. The CDR3 DNA reads TGTGCCAGCAGTTCAGACAGGGCCCCCTACGAGCAGTACTTC. This translates into CASSSDRAPYEQYF.

This clonotype was seen repeatedly, ten times or more. This chain uses TRBV29-1 with TRBJ2-1; TRBD1 might be the D (6 bases). Trimming shortened V by 2 bases and J by 0 bases, and 11 bases separated the two germline ends. The CDR3 sequence is 15 residues long. Germline lookup yields CDR1 SQVTM and CDR2 ANQGSEA. The CDR3 here is CSVELGAISYNEQFF. The DNA for the CDR3 is TGCAGCGTTGAACTGGGGGCTATCTCCTACAATGAGCAGTTCTTC.

The chain carries TRBV4-3 and TRBJ1-1; 7 positions agree with TRBD1. Germline CDR1 reads LGHNA; CDR2 reads YSLEER. The CDR3 sequence is 16 residues long. Trimming at V came to 1 base and at J to 8 bases, leaving 13 bases not matched to a gene. The chain's CDR3 is CASSQVGRGGRGEAFF. Written as DNA, the CDR3 is TGCGCCAGCAGCCAAGTCGGCAGGGGGGGACGAGGGGAAGCTTTCTTT.

This clonotype was counted between two and nine times. The chain uses TRBV29-1 and TRBJ2-3; tentatively, D is TRBD2 (5 bases). The germline V gene has CDR1 SQVTM and CDR2 ANQGSEA. The V gene lost 4 bases and the J gene lost 8 bases, with 16 bases spanning the gap. The CDR3 length is 13 residues. The DNA of the CDR3 is TGCAGCGTTGTCCTGGACTCCTCCGGTACGCAGTATTTT. Translation gives CSVVLDSSGTQYF.

CDR3 protein: CASSSGAGTFNQPQHF. Here the CDR3 DNA reads TGTGCCAGCAGCTCAGGGGCCGGGACCTTTAATCAGCCCCAGCATTTT. The chain links TRBV7-2 to TRBJ1-5; a possible D gene is TRBD1 (6 bases). V was pared by 4 bases and J by 4 bases, with 17 bases between. In germline, CDR1 is SGHTA, CDR2 FQGNSA. The CDR3 is made up of 16 amino acids.

This clonotype has only a few counts. V and J are TRBV20-1 and TRBJ1-2, with TRBD1 matching 9 bases. Trimming cost V 6 bases and J 5 bases; bases outside gene matches: 7. This CDR3 is 13 amino acids long. Per the germline V gene, CDR1 is DFQATT and CDR2 is SNEGSKA (reference sequence). The CDR3 loop is CSAKTGGIYGYTF. Here the CDR3 DNA reads TGCAGTGCCAAGACAGGGGGTATATATGGCTACACCTTC.

The V call is TRBV11-2, the J call TRBJ2-1; 8 nucleotides match TRBD2. The CDR3 loop spans 15 amino acids. CDR1 and CDR2 from the germline V gene are SGHAT and FQNNGV. Trimming took 7 bases from V and 10 from J; bases not matched to a gene: 15. CDR3 loop: CASTTGSGKVWEQFF. The CDR3 DNA follows: TGTGCCAGCACAACGGGTAGCGGGAAGGTTTGGGAGCAGTTCTTC.

This clonotype was counted a few times. This chain uses TRBV9 with TRBJ2-1; 7 bases agree with TRBD1. The V gene end was trimmed by 1 base and the J gene end by 7 bases; junction bases not matched to a gene: 8. The V gene's germline CDR1 is SGDLS and CDR2 YYNGEE. The CDR3 totals 15 residues. The CDR3 DNA sequence: TGTGCCAGCAGCGTAACAGGGGTGAGTTATAATGAGCAGTTCTTC. It is translated as CASSVTGVSYNEQFF.

This clonotype has more than one count but fewer than ten. The rearrangement links TRBV6-1 to TRBJ2-7; 15 positions agree with TRBD2. CDR3 length equals 16 residues. Unmatched junction bases numbered 5, after V lost 6 bases and J lost 2 bases. The V gene's germline CDR1 is MNHNS and CDR2 SASEGT. The CDR3 loop reads CASRTGLAGGPYEQYF. Here the CDR3 DNA reads TGTGCCAGCAGAACGGGACTAGCGGGGGGCCCCTACGAGCAGTACTTC.

V is TRBV7-9 and J is TRBJ2-5; D call uncertain. The J call may be mistaken, given a closer DNA end match to TRBJ2-1. The CDR3 consists of 18 residues. Germline lookup yields CDR1 SEHNR and CDR2 FQNEAQ (reference sequence). The CDR3 sequence is CASSLAMSSKPSYNEQFF. The CDR3 DNA reads as TGTGCCAGCAGCTTAGCGATGAGCTCAAAGCCCTCCTACAATGAGCAGTTCTTC.

The genes are TRBV20-1 and TRBJ2-5; D unresolved. The end of the DNA is better explained by TRBJ2-7, so the J call may be wrong. Germline CDR1 DFQATT, CDR2 SNEGSKA (reference sequence). This CDR3 has 14 amino acids. CDR3 sequence reads: CSAADGTGSYEQYF. CDR3 DNA sequence: TGCAGTGCTGCTGACGGTACCGGATCCTACGAGCAGTACTTC.

This chain links TRBV15 with TRBJ2-1; TRBD2 matches 8 bases. The trim removed 5 bases at V and 3 bases at J, leaving 6 bases unmatched. Germline V lookup: CDR1 LNHNV, CDR2 YYDKDF (reference sequence). The CDR3 has 15 residues. CDR3 nucleotide sequence: TGTGCCACCAGCCGACAGCGGGAGCACTACAATGAGCAGTTCTTC. Amino acids: CATSRQREHYNEQFF.